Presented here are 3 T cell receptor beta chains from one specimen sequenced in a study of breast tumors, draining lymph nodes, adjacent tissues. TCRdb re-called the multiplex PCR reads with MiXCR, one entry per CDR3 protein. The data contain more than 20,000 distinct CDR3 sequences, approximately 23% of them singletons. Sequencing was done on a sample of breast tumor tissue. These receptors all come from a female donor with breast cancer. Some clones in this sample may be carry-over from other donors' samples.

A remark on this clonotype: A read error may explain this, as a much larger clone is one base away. CDR3 amino acids: CASRLASDTGELFF. Written as DNA, the CDR3 is TGTGCCAGTAGACTAGCCTCGGACACCGGGGAGCTGTTTTTT. V and J are TRBV19 and TRBJ2-2; D might be TRBD2 (6 bases). The CDR3 is 14 residues long. The V gene lost 6 bases and the J gene lost 3 bases, with 11 bases spanning the gap. The germline CDR1 and CDR2 sequences are LNHDA and SQIVND (reference sequence). The full variable domain, completed using reference TRBV19 and TRBJ2-2, is DGGITQSPKYLFRKEGQNVTLSCEQNLNHDAMYWYRQDPGQGLRLIYYSQIVNDFQKGDIAEGYSVSREKKESFPLTVTSAQKNPTAFYLCASRLASDTGELFFGEGSRLTVL.

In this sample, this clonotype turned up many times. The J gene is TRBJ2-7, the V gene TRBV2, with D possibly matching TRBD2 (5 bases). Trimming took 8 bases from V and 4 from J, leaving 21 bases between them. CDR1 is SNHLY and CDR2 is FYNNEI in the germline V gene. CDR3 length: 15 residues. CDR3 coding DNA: TGTGCCAGCCAGCCCGCGTCGGTGGGAGAGTACGAGCAGTACTTC. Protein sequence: CASQPASVGEYEQYF.

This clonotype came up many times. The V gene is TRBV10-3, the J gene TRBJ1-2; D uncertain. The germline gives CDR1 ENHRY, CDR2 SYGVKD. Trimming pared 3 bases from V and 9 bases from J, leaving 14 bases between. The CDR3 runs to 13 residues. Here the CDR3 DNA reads TGTGCCATCAGTGAACCTGGGAGGGATAGCTACACCTTC. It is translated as CAISEPGRDSYTF.